This entry describes one T cell receptor (beta chain). Its antigen is unidentified. The germline gives CDR1 MNHNS, CDR2 SASEGT. After removal of 4 bases from V and 5 bases from J, the junction contained 10 bases not matched to a gene. The CDR3 runs 16 residues. This sample stems from a study of T cell repertoires in cytomegalovirus infection. Study at large: CMV infection plus the matching HLA type was flagged by public TCR beta signatures. Overall study results and limits: There were HLA-C-restricted CMV-specific TCR beta clonotypes dominating the ex vivo response.

TCRdb recomputed calls from the reads with MiXCR, one row per CDR3 protein. The sample contains 740,000 or so distinct CDR3 sequences, 35% of which appear only once. Sequenced: PBMCs. This chain joins TRBV6-1 and TRBJ2-2; 7 nucleotides match TRBD1. The clonotype comes from a human donor in good health (CMV status not recorded). Some clones in this sample may be carry-over from other donors' samples. CDR3 sequence reads: CASSGTTGQSTGELFF. CDR3 coding DNA: TGTGCCAGCAGTGGGACGACGGGACAGTCGACCGGGGAGCTGTTTTTT.